The clone carrying this TCR beta chain was observed many times. The antigen is unknown. The sample belongs to a study of read filtering for tumor transcriptome and immune sequencing. The study's findings and limits: Sorted CD138-negative bone marrow cells were not purified T cells.

Molecular barcoded adaptors covering alpha/delta and beta/gamma chains were used on 400 ng RNA. From the reads, TCRdb called clonotypes with MiXCR, one entry per CDR3 protein. This sample has about 39,000 distinct CDR3 sequences; around 13% occur once, and the top ten carry roughly a sixth. CDR3 length equals 11 residues. The germline gives CDR1 DFQATT, CDR2 SNEGSKA (reference sequence). Trimming shortened V by 8 bases and J by 6 bases, and 12 bases separated the two germline ends. The rearrangement links TRBV20-1 to TRBJ2-3; unclear D gene. Material: a population of CD138-negative cells sorted from bone marrow. The origin of this receptor is a donor at least 40 years old with multiple myeloma. CDR3 region: CSSDKWDTQYF. CDR3 DNA sequence: TGCAGTTCCGACAAGTGGGATACGCAGTATTTT.